Detailed here is one T cell receptor beta chain. The V and J ends lost 6 bases and 3 bases respectively, with 18 bases between them. This CDR3 region has 14 residues. CDR1 is SQVTM, CDR2 ANQGSEA, per germline. This specimen belongs to a study of blood T cell repertoires in COVID-19. Study as a whole: T cells, B-cell-depleted T cells, or PBMCs supplied cDNA or gDNA.

Methods used by the authors: Quantification of nucleated cells was approximated via reference gene primer amplification. The assay was immunoSEQ multiplex PCR, and TCRdb's table has in-frame clones only and misses some. V, J and clone size reflect that table, while D and trimming were determined from the DNA. The repertoire includes roughly 350,000 clones, roughly 85% of them detected once, and 3% to 4.5% sits in the top ten. The genes are TRBV29-1 and TRBJ2-7; weak D call: TRBD1 (5 bases). Sequenced input: peripheral blood. This sequence was found in a woman between 18 and 29 years old with acute or convalescent COVID-19. The CDR3 region has the DNA TGCAGCGTCTCAACAGACAGTTACCTCTACGAGCAGTACTTC. Its translation is CSVSTDSYLYEQYF.